The rows below give T cell receptor beta chains drawn from one sample of a study of CD8 T cells in Susac syndrome. TCRdb re-called the immunoSEQ multiplex PCR reads through MiXCR, storing one row per CDR3 protein. The sample lists more than 100,000 distinct CDR3 sequences, around 96% occurring once. The material sequenced was CD4+ T cells from PBMCs. Receptor source: a human donor with Susac syndrome. Each CDR3 is given with its conserved first and last residue. A D gene is named only where the DNA matches it firmly.

TRBD2	TRBV19	TRBJ2-1	TGTGCCAGTAGTATAGCGGGAGGGGAGCATGAGCAGTTCTTC	CASSIAGGEHEQFF
-	TRBV28	TRBJ2-1	TGTGCCAGCAGAAAGGAGAGCTCCTACAATGAGCAGTTCTTC	CASRKESSYNEQFF
-	TRBV7-9	TRBJ1-1	TGTGCCAGCAGCCTATCCAGACGATTGAACACTGAAGCTTTCTTT	CASSLSRRLNTEAFF
-	TRBV25-1	TRBJ2-3	TGTGCCAGCAGTGCAGGGAAAGGTACGCAGTATTTT	CASSAGKGTQYF
TRBD1	TRBV20-1	TRBJ1-1	TGCAGTGCGCGGACAGGGGGCCTGAACACTGAAGCTTTCTTT	CSARTGGLNTEAFF
-	TRBV7-2	TRBJ2-5	TGTGCCAGCAGCTTCGGTGGGATGCAAGAGACCCAGTACTTC	CASSFGGMQETQYF
-	TRBV12-3/TRBV12-4	TRBJ2-7	TGTGCCAGCGGGGCCGTCTCCTACGAGCAGTACTTC	CASGAVSYEQYF
TRBD2	TRBV20-1	TRBJ2-7	TGCAGTGCTAGTGGAACTAGCGGGAGGTCGTCCTACGAGCAGTACTTC	CSASGTSGRSSYEQYF
-	TRBV3-1	TRBJ2-1	TGTGCCAGCAGCCAAGGCATACAAGGGCGAGCCTACAATGAGCAGTTCTTC	CASSQGIQGRAYNEQFF
TRBD2	TRBV11-1	TRBJ2-1	TGTGCCAGCAGCCCTCGACTAGCCAAGTGGGGGGACAATGAGCAGTTCTTC	CASSPRLAKWGDNEQFF
TRBD1	TRBV28	TRBJ1-1	TGTGCCAGCAGTTTAAGACAGGGGGCCCCTGAAGCTTTCTTT	CASSLRQGAPEAFF
-	TRBV20-1	TRBJ2-1	TGCAGTGCTAACCGGGGCCTTTACAATGAGCAGTTCTTC	CSANRGLYNEQFF
TRBD1	TRBV5-1	TRBJ2-5	TGCGCCAGCACCAAGGGACAGGGAGTCCAAGAGACCCAGTACTTC	CASTKGQGVQETQYF
-	TRBV20-1	TRBJ2-7	TGCAGTGCTAGAGATGGCACAGTTTCCTACGAGCAGTACTTC	CSARDGTVSYEQYF
TRBD1	TRBV5-1	TRBJ2-3	TGCGCCAGCAGCAAGGATGGGCGGGACAGGAGCACAGATACGCAGTATTTT	CASSKDGRDRSTDTQYF
-	TRBV7-7	TRBJ2-1	TGTGCTAGCAGCCCCCTGAGGGCGGGGAACAATGAGCAGTTCTTC	CASSPLRAGNNEQFF
-	TRBV20-1	TRBJ2-5	TGCAGTGCGTTACCGACAGCTAACCAAGAGACCCAGTACTTC	CSALPTANQETQYF
-	TRBV28	TRBJ2-1	TGTGCCAGCAGTTTAACGAGGGTTCCCTACAATGAGCAGTTCTTC	CASSLTRVPYNEQFF